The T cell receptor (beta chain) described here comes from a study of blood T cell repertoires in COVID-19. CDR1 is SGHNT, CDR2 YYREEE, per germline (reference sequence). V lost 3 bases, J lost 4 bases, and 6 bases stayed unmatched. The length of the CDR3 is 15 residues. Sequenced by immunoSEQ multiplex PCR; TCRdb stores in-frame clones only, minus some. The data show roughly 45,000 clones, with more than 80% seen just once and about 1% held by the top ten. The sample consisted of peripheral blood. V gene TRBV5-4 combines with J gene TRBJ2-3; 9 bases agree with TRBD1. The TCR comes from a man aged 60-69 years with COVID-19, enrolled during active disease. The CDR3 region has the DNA TGTGCCAGCAGCTCAGGGACAGGGCAAGCAGATACGCAGTATTTT. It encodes CASSSGTGQADTQYF.